One sample yielded the 26 T cell receptor beta chains listed below, sequenced in a study of T cells in Graves' hyperthyroidism and ophthalmopathy. TCR beta CDR3 regions were amplified from RNA transcripts. HTBI primers were used for first-round RT-PCR of the TCR CDR3. TCRdb called the multiplex PCR reads again in MiXCR, with one record for every CDR3 protein. The data hold 350,000 or so distinct CDR3 sequences, with under 25% observed a single time. The sequenced sample was blood. The receptors stem from a woman aged 50 to 60 with Graves' hyperthyroidism.

The V call is TRBV30, the J call TRBJ2-1, with D uncertain. Germline lookup yields CDR1 GTSNPN and CDR2 SVGIG (reference sequence). This CDR3 comprises 11 residues. V lost 4 bases and J 9 bases, leaving 10 bases between the germline ends. CDR3 sequence (DNA): TGTGCCTGGAAAGGGATGGGTGAGCAGTTCTTC. This gives the protein CAWKGMGEQFF.

This clonotype was picked up many times. This sequence joins TRBV6-1 and TRBJ2-7, with TRBD1 matching over 7 bases. Germline assignment: CDR1 MNHNS and CDR2 SASEGT. V dropped 4 bases and J dropped 2; count of bases not matched to a gene: 2. This CDR3 contains 13 residues. CDR3 in DNA: TGTGCCAGCAGTGCCGGGACAGCCTACGAGCAGTACTTC. It yields the protein CASSAGTAYEQYF.

In this sample, this clonotype turned up many times. This rearrangement joins TRBV5-1 to TRBJ2-7; possibly TRBD1 for D (7 bases). Trimming left V 1 base short and J 4 bases short, with 12 bases between. This CDR3 region has 14 residues. Germline V lookup: CDR1 SGHRS, CDR2 YFSETQ. CDR3 residues: CASSLRGDRYEQYF. The CDR3 DNA sequence: TGCGCCAGCAGCTTGAGGGGGGACAGATACGAGCAGTACTTC.

This clonotype was counted at least ten times. The rearrangement uses TRBV5-1 and TRBJ2-3, with D perhaps TRBD1 (6 bases). The CDR3 runs to 14 residues. Germline V CDR1 and CDR2: SGHRS, YFSETQ. V was cut by 0 bases and J by 5 bases, with 10 bases left in between. CDR3 sequence: CASSLGQVKDTQYF. Here the CDR3 DNA reads TGCGCCAGCAGCTTGGGACAGGTAAAAGATACGCAGTATTTT.

This clonotype was recorded many times. V usage is TRBV2 and J usage is TRBJ2-7; a possible D gene is TRBD2 (6 bases). Per germline, CDR1 SNHLY and CDR2 FYNNEI. The V gene lost 5 bases and the J gene lost 1 base, with 9 bases spanning the gap. This CDR3 spans 13 amino acids. The CDR3 sequence is CASSPTRSYEQYF. The CDR3, as DNA: TGTGCCAGCAGTCCGACTAGGTCCTACGAGCAGTACTTC.

This clonotype was counted ten times or more. V and J are TRBV7-9 and TRBJ2-3; 12 nucleotides line up with TRBD2. CDR1 and CDR2 (germline): SEHNR, FQNEAQ (reference sequence). The CDR3 is 16 amino acids. Losses at the gene ends were 5 bases for V and 1 base for J; bases not matched to a gene: 4. CDR3 protein: CASSQWTSGGTDTQYF. CDR3 coding DNA: TGTGCCAGCAGCCAGTGGACTAGCGGGGGCACAGATACGCAGTATTTT.

At least ten counts were recorded for this clonotype. The V gene is TRBV5-1, the J gene TRBJ2-7; 13 bases are shared with TRBD2. Trimming at V came to 1 base and at J to 6 bases, leaving 4 bases not matched to a gene. The CDR3 has 15 amino acids. Germline V lookup: CDR1 SGHRS, CDR2 YFSETQ. The CDR3: CASSLPGLAGSEQYF. The CDR3 DNA follows: TGCGCCAGCAGCTTGCCGGGACTAGCGGGATCCGAGCAGTACTTC.

This sequence joins TRBV11-2 and TRBJ1-3; D not certain. The length of the CDR3 is 15 residues. Germline CDR1 reads SGHAT; CDR2 reads FQNNGV. V lost 1 base and J lost 1, with 8 bases in between. CDR3 nucleotides: TGTGCCAGCAGCTTAGGAGTAGGGTCTGGAAACACCATATATTTT. It specifies CASSLGVGSGNTIYF.

This clonotype was detected only a few times. The V gene is TRBV4-1, the J gene TRBJ2-1; the match to TRBD1 covers 8 bases. V dropped 4 bases and J dropped 5; count of bases not matched to a gene: 13. CDR3 length equals 17 residues. Per the germline V gene, CDR1 is MGHRA and CDR2 is YSYEKL. The CDR3 sequence: CASSPKTPGQVHNEQFF. CDR3 sequence (DNA): TGCGCCAGCAGCCCCAAGACCCCGGGACAGGTTCACAATGAGCAGTTCTTC.

The V gene is TRBV28, the J gene TRBJ2-2; D possibly corresponds to TRBD2 (5 bases). This CDR3 contains 12 residues. Trimming removed 6 bases from V and 5 bases from J, with 7 bases in between. In germline, CDR1 is MDHEN, CDR2 SYDVKM. The CDR3 DNA reads TGTGCCAGCAGGCCGGGGACCGGGGAGCTGTTTTTT. It yields the protein CASRPGTGELFF.

This clonotype was found many times. The rearrangement links TRBV13 to TRBJ2-7; 9 positions match TRBD1. This CDR3 spans 13 amino acids. The germline V gene has CDR1 PRHDT and CDR2 FYEKMQ (reference sequence). The V gene end was trimmed by 5 bases and the J gene end by 5 bases; junction bases not matched to a gene: 4. The CDR3 DNA reads as TGTGCCAGCAGCCCCTACAGGGGGCACGAGCAGTACTTC. It encodes CASSPYRGHEQYF. The full variable domain, rest sourced from reference TRBV13 and TRBJ2-7, is AAGVIQSPRHLIKEKRETATLKCYPIPRHDTVYWYQQGPGQDPQFLISFYEKMQSDKGSIPDRFSAQQFSDYHSELNMSSLELGDSALYFCASSPYRGHEQYFGPGTRLTVT.

The chain links TRBV4-1 to TRBJ1-6; D possibly corresponds to TRBD1 (5 bases). The V and J ends lost 3 bases and 7 bases respectively, with 10 bases between them. This CDR3 region has 14 residues. Germline assignment: CDR1 MGHRA and CDR2 YSYEKL. The CDR3 DNA follows: TGCGCCAGCAGCCACGGGGGATGGAATTCACCCCTCCACTTT. It specifies CASSHGGWNSPLHF.

This chain joins TRBV5-6 and TRBJ2-7; D tentatively fits TRBD1 or TRBD2 (5 bases each). With 4 bases removed from V and 4 bases from J, the gap between germline ends came to 15 bases. From germline, CDR1 is SGHDT and CDR2 YYEEEE. This CDR3 is built from 14 residues. For the CDR3, the DNA is TGTGCCAGCAGCATGGGACCGGATCGATACGAGCAGTACTTC. Translating it yields CASSMGPDRYEQYF.

The CDR3 region is CASVGAASGNTIYF. In DNA, the CDR3 is TGTGCCAGCGTGGGGGCGGCCTCTGGAAACACCATATATTTT. The gene calls are TRBV28 and TRBJ1-3; D is perhaps TRBD1 (6 bases). With 8 bases removed from V and 0 bases from J, the gap between germline ends came to 11 bases. The germline CDR1 and CDR2 sequences are MDHEN and SYDVKM. The CDR3 contains 14 residues.

In its sample, this clonotype was seen many times. This rearrangement joins TRBV6-1 to TRBJ2-1, with TRBD2 matching over 8 bases. CDR3 size: 16 residues. Per germline, CDR1 MNHNS and CDR2 SASEGT. J was trimmed by 9 bases and V by 6 bases; bases with no gene match: 16. Here the CDR3 reads CASSPSRERGRGEQFF. CDR3 bases: TGTGCCAGCAGCCCCAGCAGGGAGCGGGGGAGGGGTGAGCAGTTCTTC.

There are a few counts of this clonotype. The CDR3 DNA is TGCGCCAGCAGCTGGGGACTAGCGGGAGCCCTAACGTACAATGAGCAGTTCTTC. This gives the protein CASSWGLAGALTYNEQFF. V and J are TRBV5-1 and TRBJ2-1; 14 bases map to TRBD2. This CDR3 spans 18 amino acids. Germline CDR1 is SGHRS and CDR2 is YFSETQ. J was trimmed by 4 bases and V by 3 bases; bases with no gene match: 9.

V gene TRBV12-3 or TRBV12-4 combines with J gene TRBJ1-4; TRBD1 matches 7 bases. The CDR3 runs to 16 residues. After removal of 6 bases from V and 0 bases from J, the junction contained 7 bases not matched to a gene. In DNA, the CDR3 is TGTGCCAGCAGAGGCAACAGGGGAGCAACTAATGAAAAACTGTTTTTT. It encodes CASRGNRGATNEKLFF.

The sample holds many counts of this clonotype. The CDR3 loop reads CSASPVTIDTQYF. CDR3 nucleotide sequence: TGCAGTGCTAGTCCGGTGACCATCGATACGCAGTATTTT. This chain joins TRBV20-1 and TRBJ2-3, with no clear D. CDR1 DFQATT and CDR2 SNEGSKA come from the germline V gene (reference sequence). This CDR3 is built from 13 residues. V was shortened by 3 bases and J by 6 bases, with 13 bases between the two germline ends.

V gene TRBV6-4 combines with J gene TRBJ1-2; tentative D call: TRBD1 (5 bases). Germline lookup yields CDR1 MRHNA and CDR2 SNTAGT. This CDR3 is 15 amino acids long. Trimming removed 4 bases from V and 5 bases from J, with 17 bases in between. The CDR3 is CASSARDPSSYGYTF. The CDR3 DNA follows: TGTGCCAGCAGTGCCCGGGACCCATCCAGTTATGGCTACACCTTC.

A note on this clonotype: This may arise from a read error, as a much more abundant clone is one base away. This rearrangement joins TRBV6-1 to TRBJ2-2; D tentatively fits TRBD1 or TRBD2 (7 bases each). Looked up from germline, CDR1 is MNHNS and CDR2 is SASEGT. The CDR3 covers 16 residues. The CDR3 region has the DNA TGTGCCAGCAGGGCTCCGGGACAGCGGGACACCGGGGAGCTGGTTTTT. It translates to CASRAPGQRDTGELVF.

The rearrangement links TRBV3-1 to TRBJ1-3, with D possibly being TRBD1 (5 bases). The V gene's germline CDR1 is LGHDT and CDR2 YNNKEL (reference sequence). CDR3 length: 15 amino acids. Trimming took off 10 bases at V and 0 bases at J, with 16 bases between the two ends. Here the CDR3 DNA reads TGTGCCAACAGGCCAAACCTGAGCTCTGGAAACACCATATATTTT. This sequence encodes CANRPNLSSGNTIYF.

This clonotype was counted a few times. The chain combines TRBV5-1 with TRBJ2-5; TRBD1 aligns across 8 bases. Germline CDR1 reads SGHRS; CDR2 reads YFSETQ. The CDR3 sequence is 13 residues long. J was trimmed by 5 bases and V by 4 bases; bases with no gene match: 4. The CDR3 DNA reads as TGCGCCAGCAGCGCAGGGGGCGTGGAGACCCAGTACTTC. Translating it yields CASSAGGVETQYF.

This clonotype was seen a few times. The rearrangement uses TRBV4-1 and TRBJ2-3; 9 nucleotides align to TRBD2. The V segment lost 0 bases and the J segment 2 bases; nucleotides outside the gene matches: 6. The CDR3 is 17 amino acids. Looked up from germline, CDR1 is MGHRA and CDR2 is YSYEKL. The CDR3 is CASSQDGLAGPTDTQYF. CDR3 DNA sequence: TGCGCCAGCAGCCAAGATGGCCTAGCGGGACCCACAGATACGCAGTATTTT.

This clonotype was seen only a few times. A read error may explain this, as a much larger clone is one base away. The chain is built from TRBV27 and TRBJ2-3; D is perhaps TRBD2 (6 bases). Germline values: CDR1 MNHEY, CDR2 SMNVEV (reference sequence). The CDR3 has 14 amino acids. The CDR3 bases are TGTACCAGCACTCTAATATCAGGAGGGGATACGCAGTATTTT. It yields the protein CTSTLISGGDTQYF.

The chain uses TRBV13 and TRBJ2-1; 8 positions agree with TRBD2. The CDR3 loop spans 14 amino acids. J lost 8 bases, V lost 2 bases, and 5 bases had no gene match. Germline V lookup: CDR1 PRHDT, CDR2 FYEKMQ (reference sequence). The DNA of the CDR3 is TGTGCCAGCAGCTTACGGGGGGGGGCCGATGAGCAGTTCTTC. Its translation: CASSLRGGADEQFF.

A remark on this clonotype: This could be a read error, since a much larger clone is one nucleotide away. The chain recombines TRBV3-1 with TRBJ2-7; D gene ambiguous. Germline CDR1 LGHDT, CDR2 YNNKEL (reference sequence). The length of the CDR3 is 11 residues. The CDR3 loop is CASCQGSEQYF. CDR3 DNA: TGTGCCAGCTGCCAAGGGTCCGAGCAGTACTTC.